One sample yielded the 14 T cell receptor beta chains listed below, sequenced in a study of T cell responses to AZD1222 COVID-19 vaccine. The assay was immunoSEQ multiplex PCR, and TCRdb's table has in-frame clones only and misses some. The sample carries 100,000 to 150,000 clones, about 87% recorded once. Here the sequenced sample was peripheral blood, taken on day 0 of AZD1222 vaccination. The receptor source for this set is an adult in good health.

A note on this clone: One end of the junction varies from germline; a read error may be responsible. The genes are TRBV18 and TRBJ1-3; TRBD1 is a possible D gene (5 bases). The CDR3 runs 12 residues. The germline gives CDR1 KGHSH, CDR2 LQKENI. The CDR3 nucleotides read TGTGCCAGCTCACCACGGGAGGGGCTCCCGCATTTT. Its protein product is CASSPREGLPHF.

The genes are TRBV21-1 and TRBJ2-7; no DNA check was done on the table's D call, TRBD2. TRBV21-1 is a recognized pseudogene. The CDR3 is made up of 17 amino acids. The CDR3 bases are TGTGCCAGCAGCAAAGCGCGGGACTTACTCCACTCCTACGAGCAGTACTTC. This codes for CASSKARDLLHSYEQYF.

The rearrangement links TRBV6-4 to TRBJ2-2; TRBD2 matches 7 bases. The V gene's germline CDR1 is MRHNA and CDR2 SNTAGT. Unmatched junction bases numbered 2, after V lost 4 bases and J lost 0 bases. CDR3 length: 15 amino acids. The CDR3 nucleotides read TGTGCCAGCAGTGCGGCGGGGGCGAACACCGGGGAGCTGTTTTTT. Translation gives CASSAAGANTGELFF.

CDR3 coding DNA: TGTGCCAGCAGTTTAATCCCTAGCGGTCCCTACGAGCAGTACTTC. Amino acids: CASSLIPSGPYEQYF. The rearrangement links TRBV28 to TRBJ2-7; TRBD2 agrees at 7 bases. The CDR3 covers 15 residues. The V gene end was trimmed by 2 bases and the J gene end by 2 bases; junction bases not matched to a gene: 6. Germline CDR1 reads MDHEN; CDR2 reads SYDVKM.

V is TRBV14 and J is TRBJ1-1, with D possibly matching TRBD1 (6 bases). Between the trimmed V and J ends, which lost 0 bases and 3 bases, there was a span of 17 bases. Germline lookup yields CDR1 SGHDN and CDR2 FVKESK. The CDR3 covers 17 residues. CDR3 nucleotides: TGTGCCAGCAGCCAAGAAGTGGACAGTCTTACCGACACTGAAGCTTTCTTT. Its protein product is CASSQEVDSLTDTEAFF.

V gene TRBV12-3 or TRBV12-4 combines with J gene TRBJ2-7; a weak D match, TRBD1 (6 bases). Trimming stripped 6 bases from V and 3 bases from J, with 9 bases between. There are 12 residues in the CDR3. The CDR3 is CASRGTNYEQYF. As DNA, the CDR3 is TGTGCCAGCAGAGGGACAAACTACGAGCAGTACTTC.

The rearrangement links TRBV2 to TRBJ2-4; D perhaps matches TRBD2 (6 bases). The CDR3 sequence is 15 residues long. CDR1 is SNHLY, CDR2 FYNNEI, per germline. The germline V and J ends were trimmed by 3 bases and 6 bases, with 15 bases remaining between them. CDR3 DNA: TGTGCCAGCAGTGACGGTCAAGGAGGGGTAAACATTCAGTACTTC. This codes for CASSDGQGGVNIQYF.

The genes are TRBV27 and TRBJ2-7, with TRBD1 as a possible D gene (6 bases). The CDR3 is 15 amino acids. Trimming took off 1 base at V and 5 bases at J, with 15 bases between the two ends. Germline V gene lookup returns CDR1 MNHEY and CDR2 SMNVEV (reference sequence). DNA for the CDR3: TGTGCCAGCAGTTTATACAAGGTGGGGGCTAACGAGCAGTACTTC. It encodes CASSLYKVGANEQYF.

Here the CDR3 DNA reads TGTGTGTCAAGGGCGCGGGGAAACACCATATATTTT. This sequence encodes CVSRARGNTIYF. This chain links TRBV6-7 with TRBJ1-3; D is unresolved. TRBV6-7 is placed among ORFs of uncertain function. CDR3 length: 12 residues.

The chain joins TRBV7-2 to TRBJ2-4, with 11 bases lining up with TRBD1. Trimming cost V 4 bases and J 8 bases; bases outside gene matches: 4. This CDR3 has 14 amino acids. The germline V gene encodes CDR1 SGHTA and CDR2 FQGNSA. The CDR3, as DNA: TGTGCCAGCAGCTCACGGACAGGGGGCCACATTCAGTACTTC. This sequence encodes CASSSRTGGHIQYF.

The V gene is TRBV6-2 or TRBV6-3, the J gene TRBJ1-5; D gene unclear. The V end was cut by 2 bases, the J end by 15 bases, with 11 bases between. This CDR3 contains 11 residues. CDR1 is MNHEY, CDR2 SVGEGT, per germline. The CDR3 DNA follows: TGTGCCAGCAGTTACCCCCGGGATGCGCATTTT. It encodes CASSYPRDAHF.

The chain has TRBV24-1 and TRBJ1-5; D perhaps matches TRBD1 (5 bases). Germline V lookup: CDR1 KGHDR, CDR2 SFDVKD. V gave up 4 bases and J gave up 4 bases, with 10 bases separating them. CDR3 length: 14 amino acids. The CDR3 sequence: CATSEGVTNQPQHF. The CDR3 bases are TGTGCCACCAGTGAGGGGGTGACTAATCAGCCCCAGCATTTT.

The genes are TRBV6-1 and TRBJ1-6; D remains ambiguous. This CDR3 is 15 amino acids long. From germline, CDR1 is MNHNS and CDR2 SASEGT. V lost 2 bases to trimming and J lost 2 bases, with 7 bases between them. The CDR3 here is CASSERQPYNSPLHF. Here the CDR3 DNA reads TGTGCCAGCAGTGAAAGGCAGCCCTATAATTCACCCCTCCACTTT.

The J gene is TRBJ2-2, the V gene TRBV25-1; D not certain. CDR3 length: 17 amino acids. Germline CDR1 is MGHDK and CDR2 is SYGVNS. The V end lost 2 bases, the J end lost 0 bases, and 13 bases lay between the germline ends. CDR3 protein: CASSEEGGRANTGELFF. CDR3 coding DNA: TGTGCCAGCAGTGAAGAAGGTGGCCGCGCGAACACCGGGGAGCTGTTTTTT.